This TCR beta chain came from a study of prognosis after radiotherapy for stage I lung cancer. Study-level points and caveats: Following stereotactic body radiation therapy, patients who went on to develop distant metastases had lower Shannon entropy.

This clonotype was seen at least ten times. The antigen is undetermined. Patients were uniformly node-negative by CT and PET/CT and had received no prior chemotherapy or radiotherapy, with no other malignancies. A volume of about 6 milliliters of peripheral blood was collected by draw at each of two time points. This CDR3 is 14 amino acids long. Germline-derived CDR1 and CDR2 are SQVTM and ANQGSEA. V gave up 6 bases and J gave up 4 bases; unmatched junction bases: 4. Two-round multiplex PCR on genomic DNA was the method by which TCR beta CDR3 was amplified. For every TRBV and TRBJ gene, a specific primer was used in first-round PCR. TCRdb ran MiXCR on the multiplex PCR reads and lists one entry per CDR3 protein. The sample has approximately 28,000 distinct CDR3 sequences, roughly 41% seen once; the top ten hold less than 40%.

The chain joins TRBV29-1 to TRBJ2-5; 14 bases agree with TRBD2. The TCR was taken from a donor aged 50 or older with non-small cell lung cancer. This specimen consisted of PBMCs, obtained before or after stereotactic body radiation therapy (not recorded which). For the CDR3, the DNA is TGCAGCGTCCCTGGACTAGCGGGAGGAGAGACCCAGTACTTC. Protein sequence: CSVPGLAGGETQYF.